This T cell receptor (beta chain) was profiled in a study of tumor-infiltrating lymphocytes in primary liver carcinoma. The CDR3 is 17 amino acids. Germline V gives CDR1 SGHAT, CDR2 FQNNGV. Between the trimmed V and J ends, which lost 0 bases and 1 base, there was a span of 15 bases. The template, 500 ng total RNA, yielded TCR beta cDNA made with a constant-region primer. Three-round nested multiplex PCR performed with slightly modified ARM-PCR produced the TCR beta libraries. The first two PCR rounds used TRBV1-TRBV30 primers with a Cbeta primer, roughly 10 cycles each. Each CDR3 protein is one row after TCRdb ran MiXCR on the multiplex PCR reads. The sample yields approximately 330,000 distinct CDR3 sequences, about 61% seen once. Blood RNA came from unsorted whole blood; germline DNA was also extracted. This clonotype was found many times.

The V call is TRBV11-2, the J call TRBJ1-1; perhaps TRBD1 as D (5 bases). The TCR comes from a middle-aged man with primary liver carcinoma and hepatitis B virus infection. Sequenced: peripheral blood. CDR3 nucleotides: TGTGCCAGCAGCTTAGATGGACTCGGGGCCTCGAACACTGAAGCTTTCTTT. Translated, it gives CASSLDGLGASNTEAFF. Full variable domain (remainder filled in from reference TRBV11-2 and TRBJ1-1): EAGVAQSPRYKIIEKRQSVAFWCNPISGHATLYWYQQILGQGPKLLIQFQNNGVVDDSQLPKDRFSAERLKGVDSTLKIQPAKLEDSAVYLCASSLDGLGASNTEAFFGQGTRLTVV.